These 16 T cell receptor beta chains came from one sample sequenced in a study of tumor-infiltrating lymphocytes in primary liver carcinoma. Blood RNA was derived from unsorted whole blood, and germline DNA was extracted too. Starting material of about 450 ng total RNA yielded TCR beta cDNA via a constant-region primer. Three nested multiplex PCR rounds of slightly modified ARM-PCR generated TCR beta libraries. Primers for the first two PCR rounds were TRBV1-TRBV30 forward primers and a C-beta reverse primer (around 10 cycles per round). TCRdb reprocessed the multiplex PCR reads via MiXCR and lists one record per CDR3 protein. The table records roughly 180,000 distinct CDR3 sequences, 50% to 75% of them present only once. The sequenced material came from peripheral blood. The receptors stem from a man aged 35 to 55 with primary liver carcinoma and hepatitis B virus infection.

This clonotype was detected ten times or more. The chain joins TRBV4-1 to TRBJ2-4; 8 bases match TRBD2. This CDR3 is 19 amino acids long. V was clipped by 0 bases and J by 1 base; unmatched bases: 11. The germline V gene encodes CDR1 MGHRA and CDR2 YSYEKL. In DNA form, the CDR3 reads TGCGCCAGCAGCCAAGATTCGGGGGGGAGTAGCCCTGCCAAAAACATTCAGTACTTC. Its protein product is CASSQDSGGSSPAKNIQYF.

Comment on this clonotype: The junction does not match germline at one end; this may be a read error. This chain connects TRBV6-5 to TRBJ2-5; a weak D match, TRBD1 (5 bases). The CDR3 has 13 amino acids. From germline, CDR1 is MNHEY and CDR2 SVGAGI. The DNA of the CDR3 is TGTGCCAGCTCGTCATGGGGCACGGAGATCCAGTACTTC. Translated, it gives CASSSWGTEIQYF.

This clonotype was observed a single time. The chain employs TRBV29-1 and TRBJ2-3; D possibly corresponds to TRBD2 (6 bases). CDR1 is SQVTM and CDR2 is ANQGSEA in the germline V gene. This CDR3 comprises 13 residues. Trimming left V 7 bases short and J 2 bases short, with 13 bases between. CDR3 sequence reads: CSAELATTDTQYF. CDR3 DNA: TGCAGCGCCGAACTAGCCACCACAGATACGCAGTATTTT.

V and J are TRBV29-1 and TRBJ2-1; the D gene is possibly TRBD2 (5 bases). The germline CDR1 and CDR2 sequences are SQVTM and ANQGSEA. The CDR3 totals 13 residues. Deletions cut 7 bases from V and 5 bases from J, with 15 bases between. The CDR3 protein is CSGTGLGNNEQFF. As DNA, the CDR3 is TGCAGCGGAACGGGATTAGGAAACAATGAGCAGTTCTTC.

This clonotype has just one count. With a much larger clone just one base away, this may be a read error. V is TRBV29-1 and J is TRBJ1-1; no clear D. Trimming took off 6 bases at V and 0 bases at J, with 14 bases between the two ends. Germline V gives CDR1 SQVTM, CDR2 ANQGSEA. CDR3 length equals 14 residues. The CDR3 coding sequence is TGCAGCGTCACCTACCAGACCCTGAACACTGAAGCTTTCTTT. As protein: CSVTYQTLNTEAFF.

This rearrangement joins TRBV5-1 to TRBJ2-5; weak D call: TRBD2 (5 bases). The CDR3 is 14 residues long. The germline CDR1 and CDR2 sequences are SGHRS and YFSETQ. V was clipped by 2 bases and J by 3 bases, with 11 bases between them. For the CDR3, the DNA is TGCGCCAGCAGCTTCCGGGGAGACGAAGAGACCCAGTACTTC. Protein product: CASSFRGDEETQYF. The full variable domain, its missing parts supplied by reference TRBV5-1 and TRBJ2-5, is KAGVTQTPRYLIKTRGQQVTLSCSPISGHRSVSWYQQTPGQGLQFLFEYFSETQRNKGNFPGRFSGRQFSNSRSEMNVSTLELGDSALYLCASSFRGDEETQYFGPGTRLLVL.

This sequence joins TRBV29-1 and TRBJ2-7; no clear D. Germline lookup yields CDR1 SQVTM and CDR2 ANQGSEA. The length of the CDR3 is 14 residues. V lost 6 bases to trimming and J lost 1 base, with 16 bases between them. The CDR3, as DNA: TGCAGCGTCGAAAATTGGGGTGAATCCTACGAGCAGTACTTC. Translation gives CSVENWGESYEQYF.

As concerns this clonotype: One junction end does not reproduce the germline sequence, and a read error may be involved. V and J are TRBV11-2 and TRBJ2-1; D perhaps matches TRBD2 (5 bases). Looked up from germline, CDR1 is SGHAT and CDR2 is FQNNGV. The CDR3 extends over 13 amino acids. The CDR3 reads CASSSQDFNGQFF. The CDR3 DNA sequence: TGTGCCAGCAGCTCGCAGGACTTCAATGGGCAGTTCTTC.

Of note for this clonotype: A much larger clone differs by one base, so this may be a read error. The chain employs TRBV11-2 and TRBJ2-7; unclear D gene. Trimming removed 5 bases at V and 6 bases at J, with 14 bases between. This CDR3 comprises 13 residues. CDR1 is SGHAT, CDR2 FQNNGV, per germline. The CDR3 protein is CASSTESHVEQYF. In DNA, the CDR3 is TGTGCCAGCAGCACCGAGAGTCACGTCGAGCAGTACTTC.

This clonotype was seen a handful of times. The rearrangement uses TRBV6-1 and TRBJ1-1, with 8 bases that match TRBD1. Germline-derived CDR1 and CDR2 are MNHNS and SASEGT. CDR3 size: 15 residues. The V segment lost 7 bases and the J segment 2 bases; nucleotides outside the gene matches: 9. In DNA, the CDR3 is TGTGCCAGCATTAGTTCGGACAGGGACAACACTGAAGCTTTCTTT. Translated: CASISSDRDNTEAFF.

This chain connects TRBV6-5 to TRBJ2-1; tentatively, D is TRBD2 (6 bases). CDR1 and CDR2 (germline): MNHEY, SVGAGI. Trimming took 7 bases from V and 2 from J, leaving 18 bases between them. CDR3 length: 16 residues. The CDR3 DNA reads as TGTGCCAGCAAGAGCCCGCGGGAATCCCCCTACAATGAGCAGTTCTTC. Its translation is CASKSPRESPYNEQFF.

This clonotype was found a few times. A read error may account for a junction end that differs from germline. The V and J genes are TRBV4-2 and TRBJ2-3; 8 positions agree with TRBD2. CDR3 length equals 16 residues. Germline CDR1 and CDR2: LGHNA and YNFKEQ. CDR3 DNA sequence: TGTGCCAGTAGCCAAGTGCCAGCGGGAGCAGCAGATACGCAGTATTTT. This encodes CASSQVPAGAADTQYF.

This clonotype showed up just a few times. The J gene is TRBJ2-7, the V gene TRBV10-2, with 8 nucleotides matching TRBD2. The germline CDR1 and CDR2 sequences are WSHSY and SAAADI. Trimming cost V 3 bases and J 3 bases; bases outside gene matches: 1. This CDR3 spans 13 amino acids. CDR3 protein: CASSEGTSYEQYF. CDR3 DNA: TGCGCCAGCAGTGAAGGGACTAGCTACGAGCAGTACTTC.

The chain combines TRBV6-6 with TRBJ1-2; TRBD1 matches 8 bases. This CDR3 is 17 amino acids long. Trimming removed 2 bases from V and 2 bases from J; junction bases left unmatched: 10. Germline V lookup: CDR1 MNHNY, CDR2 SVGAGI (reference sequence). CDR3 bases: TGTGCCAGCAGTTACGGGGAGGCAGGGGGCAAGAACTATGGCTACACCTTC. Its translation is CASSYGEAGGKNYGYTF.

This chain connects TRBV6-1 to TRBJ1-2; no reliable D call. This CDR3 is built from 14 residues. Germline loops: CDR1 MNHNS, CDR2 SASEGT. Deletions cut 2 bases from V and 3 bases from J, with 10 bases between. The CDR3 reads CASSEKADYYGYTF. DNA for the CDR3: TGTGCCAGCAGTGAAAAAGCAGATTACTATGGCTACACCTTC.

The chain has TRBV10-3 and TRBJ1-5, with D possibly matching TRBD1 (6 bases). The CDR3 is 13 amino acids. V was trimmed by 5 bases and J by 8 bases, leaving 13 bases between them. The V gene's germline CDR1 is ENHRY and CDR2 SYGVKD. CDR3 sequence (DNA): TGTGCCATCAGTCAGGGGAATGAAGAGCCCCAGCATTTT. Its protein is CAISQGNEEPQHF.